One sample yielded the 21 T cell receptor beta chains listed below, sequenced in a study of blood T cell repertoires in COVID-19 (dated by TCRdb to 2018 to 2021). The protocol used for the library was the immunoSEQ multiplex PCR assay. Held by TCRdb, this immuneACCESS table contains in-frame sequences only and omits some clones. Under half of the omission traces to an unresolved V gene where checked; the cause of the rest is unknown. A total of about 190,000 clones appear in this sample, approximately 84% of them only once. Less than 6.5% of the sample lies in the top ten. What was sequenced was peripheral blood. All receptors derive from a woman aged 70-85 years with active or convalescent COVID-19.

This clone was detected only once. The chain combines TRBV4-2 with TRBJ1-3; perhaps TRBD1 as D (6 bases). The CDR3 contains 19 residues. The V gene's germline CDR1 is LGHNA and CDR2 YNFKEQ. V was clipped by 1 base and J by 1 base, with 20 bases between them. CDR3 amino acids: CASSQGIAGWQGSGNTIYF. The CDR3 DNA follows: TGTGCCAGCAGCCAAGGTATTGCCGGATGGCAGGGGTCTGGAAACACCATATATTTT.

This clone was seen only once. V and J are TRBV7-9 and TRBJ2-1; D gene uncertain. The CDR3 runs 14 residues. V lost 7 bases and J lost 1, with 11 bases in between. Germline CDR1 and CDR2: SEHNR and FQNEAQ (reference sequence). CDR3 in amino acids: CASKRSPSYNEQFF. The DNA of the CDR3 is TGTGCCAGCAAGAGAAGCCCATCCTACAATGAGCAGTTCTTC.

This chain uses TRBV4-1 with TRBJ1-2, with D unclear. Trimming cost V 0 bases and J 0 bases, with 8 bases left between them. Germline assignment: CDR1 MGHRA and CDR2 YSYEKL. This CDR3 has 15 amino acids. This chain's CDR3 is CASSQDRTSNYGYTF. Here the CDR3 DNA reads TGCGCCAGCAGCCAAGATAGAACTTCTAACTATGGCTACACCTTC.

The rearrangement uses TRBV9 and TRBJ2-2; TRBD2 agrees at 8 bases. There are 14 residues in the CDR3. The germline V gene has CDR1 SGDLS and CDR2 YYNGEE. The trim removed 3 bases at V and 4 bases at J, leaving 2 bases unmatched. CDR3 in DNA: TGTGCCAGCAGCGGCAGCGGGGGCACCGGGGAGCTGTTTTTT. This translates into CASSGSGGTGELFF.

The V gene is TRBV19, the J gene TRBJ1-1; D unresolved. CDR3 length: 12 residues. V lost 8 bases, J lost 5 bases, and 12 bases lay in between. Looked up from germline, CDR1 is LNHDA and CDR2 is SQIVND (reference sequence). The CDR3 is CASSPSGTEAFF. CDR3 coding DNA: TGTGCCAGTTCGCCGTCGGGGACTGAAGCTTTCTTT.

This clone was found once. The chain recombines TRBV19 with TRBJ1-2; 9 bases match TRBD1. V shed 5 bases, J shed 5 bases, and the junction held 6 bases outside the gene matches. The CDR3 consists of 14 residues. Germline assignment: CDR1 LNHDA and CDR2 SQIVND (reference sequence). The CDR3 region has the DNA TGTGCCAGTAGTTCCGGGACAGGGACATATGGCTACACCTTC. Translation gives CASSSGTGTYGYTF.

The rearrangement links TRBV5-1 to TRBJ2-2; TRBD1 aligns across 11 bases. Germline loops: CDR1 SGHRS, CDR2 YFSETQ. The CDR3 contains 18 residues. J lost 5 bases, V lost 4 bases, and 13 bases had no gene match. DNA of the CDR3: TGCGCCAGCAGCCGCGGACAGGGGGCCCCCAGGGGGACCGGGGAGCTGTTTTTT. Protein product: CASSRGQGAPRGTGELFF.

The chain links TRBV29-1 to TRBJ2-3; maybe TRBD2 (6 bases). CDR1 is SQVTM and CDR2 is ANQGSEA in the germline V gene. The V gene lost 4 bases and the J gene lost 2 bases, with 13 bases spanning the gap. This CDR3 has 14 amino acids. CDR3 coding DNA: TGCAGCGTTGGCGGCGGGGCCTACACAGATACGCAGTATTTT. Its translation: CSVGGGAYTDTQYF.

The V gene is TRBV28, the J gene TRBJ2-6, with a weak D call TRBD2 (6 bases). Trimming shortened V by 7 bases and J by 0 bases, and 13 bases separated the two germline ends. CDR1 MDHEN and CDR2 SYDVKM come from the germline V gene. This CDR3 is 16 amino acids long. CDR3 coding DNA: TGTGCCAGCACCAGAGCGGGCCGCTCTGGGGCCAACGTCCTGACTTTC. It yields the protein CASTRAGRSGANVLTF.

This CDR3 reads CASARRGADQETQYF. The CDR3 DNA is TGTGCCAGCGCGAGGAGAGGAGCGGACCAAGAGACCCAGTACTTC. The V call is TRBV7-9, the J call TRBJ2-5; D possibly corresponds to TRBD2 (5 bases). V was pared by 8 bases and J by 0 bases, with 16 bases between. The CDR3 runs 15 residues. CDR1 is SEHNR, CDR2 FQNEAQ, per germline (reference sequence).

V gene TRBV4-1 combines with J gene TRBJ2-1; 9 bases are a match to TRBD1. Germline CDR1 MGHRA, CDR2 YSYEKL. Trimming removed 1 base from V and 6 bases from J; junction bases left unmatched: 4. This CDR3 is 15 amino acids long. CDR3 region: CASSQVGTGFNEQFF. DNA for the CDR3: TGCGCCAGCAGCCAAGTGGGGACAGGGTTCAATGAGCAGTTCTTC.

The J gene is TRBJ2-7, the V gene TRBV21-1; the table's D call of TRBD1 was not tested on the DNA. TRBV21-1 represents a pseudogene. The CDR3 covers 15 residues. CDR3 sequence: CASSKVGTAPYEQYF. The CDR3 nucleotides read TGTGCCAGCAGCAAAGTGGGGACAGCCCCCTACGAGCAGTACTTC.

Comment on this clone: At the DNA level, this CDR3 is encoded by other sequences in the same sample as well. V usage is TRBV19 and J usage is TRBJ1-2, with TRBD1 matching over 9 bases. The J segment lost 4 bases and the V segment lost 5 bases, leaving 5 bases of the junction unmatched. Germline loops: CDR1 LNHDA, CDR2 SQIVND (reference sequence). CDR3 length equals 14 residues. CDR3 sequence: CASSPGQGGYGYTF. CDR3 sequence (DNA): TGTGCCAGTAGTCCGGGACAGGGTGGCTATGGCTACACCTTC.

The chain uses TRBV2 and TRBJ2-1; no clear D gene. The CDR3 covers 11 residues. The germline gives CDR1 SNHLY, CDR2 FYNNEI. Trimming removed 2 bases from V and 10 bases from J, with 6 bases in between. The CDR3 DNA sequence: TGTGCCAGCAGTGAAACGGAGGAGCAGTTCTTC. It specifies CASSETEEQFF.

For the CDR3, the DNA is TGCGCCCGCAATACAAGCGGGGTTAGAGCGGGAGGGCGGGGGGAGCTGTTTTTT. Translated, it gives CARNTSGVRAGGRGELFF. The V call is TRBV10-1, the J call TRBJ2-2; 10 bases fit TRBD2. V gave up 11 bases and J gave up 8 bases; unmatched junction bases: 23. The CDR3 runs to 18 residues. Germline-derived CDR1 and CDR2 are WNHNN and SYGVQD (reference sequence).

This sequence joins TRBV19 and TRBJ2-1; no clear D gene. Germline lookup yields CDR1 LNHDA and CDR2 SQIVND (reference sequence). This CDR3 comprises 15 residues. V was clipped by 1 base and J by 7 bases, with 14 bases between them. The CDR3 nucleotides read TGTGCCAGTAGTATAGTTTCCGGAGCGTTGAATGAGCAGTTCTTC. Protein sequence: CASSIVSGALNEQFF.

The chain employs TRBV28 and TRBJ1-2, with D tentatively TRBD1 (6 bases). This CDR3 contains 13 residues. In germline, CDR1 is MDHEN, CDR2 SYDVKM. V dropped 3 bases and J dropped 8 bases, with 13 bases sitting between them. Here the CDR3 reads CASSFKGGVGYTF. The CDR3, as DNA: TGTGCCAGCAGTTTTAAAGGGGGGGTAGGCTACACCTTC.

Regarding this clone: One end of the junction varies from germline; a read error may be responsible. The chain links TRBV15 to TRBJ2-1; possible D gene TRBD2, 6 bases. The CDR3 extends over 16 amino acids. The V gene's germline CDR1 is LNHNV and CDR2 YYDKDF (reference sequence). CDR3 region: CATSVSSGLSSNEQFF. CDR3 in DNA: TGTGCCACCAGCGTCAGTTCGGGACTTTCCTCCAATGAGCAGTTCTTC.

The chain couples TRBV2 to TRBJ2-2; TRBD2 aligns across 8 bases. This CDR3 contains 13 residues. V lost 11 bases to trimming and J lost 4 bases; unmatched junction nucleotides: 6. CDR1 SNHLY and CDR2 FYNNEI come from the germline V gene. The CDR3 spells CAVSGSGTGELFF. CDR3 in DNA: TGTGCCGTAAGCGGGAGTGGCACCGGGGAGCTGTTTTTT.

V is TRBV10-2 and J is TRBJ2-7; D perhaps matches TRBD2 (6 bases). Trimming removed 4 bases at V and 2 bases at J, with 9 bases between. From germline, CDR1 is WSHSY and CDR2 SAAADI. The CDR3 sequence is 13 residues long. The CDR3 here is CASSVVAAYEQYF. The CDR3 coding sequence is TGCGCCAGCAGTGTGGTAGCGGCCTACGAGCAGTACTTC.

V and J are TRBV2 and TRBJ2-3; 8 positions agree with TRBD2. The trim removed 8 bases at V and 6 bases at J, leaving 4 bases unmatched. CDR1 is SNHLY, CDR2 FYNNEI, per germline. The CDR3 sequence is 12 residues long. CDR3 nucleotides: TGTGCCAGCGGCGTAGCGGGGGATACGCAGTATTTT. This encodes CASGVAGDTQYF.